This TCR beta chain appears in the sequencing data of a study of shared clonotypes between healthy human individuals. Approximately 210 ng DNA, 30,000 to 35,000 T cell genomes, went into each sorted-subset replicate PCR. Some clones are missing from TCRdb's copy, which holds only in-frame ones; the method was immunoSEQ multiplex PCR. This table has 800,000 to 1,200,000 clones, around 82% appearing once. Study results and caveats: Sample collection involved blood only; tissue repertoires are likely different.

About this clone itself: Its specificity is not known.

The TCR originated in a man between 18 and 29 years old in good health. Some clones in this sample may be carry-over from other donors' samples. The specimen sequenced was memory CD4+ T cells from PBMCs. Regarding subset: CD45RA-negative fraction.

For the CDR3, the DNA is TGCGCCAGCAGCTCCCTAGCGGGAGGGCCCGGGGAGCTGTTTTTT. Residues: CASSSLAGGPGELFF. The rearrangement uses TRBV5-1 and TRBJ2-2; TRBD2 agrees at 12 bases. This CDR3 is built from 15 residues. Germline assignment: CDR1 SGHRS and CDR2 YFSETQ. With 3 bases clipped from V and 6 bases from J, the junction kept 3 bases outside the gene matches.